The TCR beta chain under discussion was sequenced for a study of cytomegalovirus exposure and HLA in healthy donors. Trimming took 0 bases from V and 7 from J, leaving 19 bases between them. This CDR3 is built from 16 residues. Germline CDR1 and CDR2: GTSNPN and SVGIG (reference sequence). PCR amplification relied on 60 Vbeta primers (plus 13 Jbeta primers). Assay: immunoSEQ multiplex PCR; the TCRdb copy retains only in-frame clones and omits some. Seen here are approximately 140,000 clones, around 77% observed once, and the top ten hold 0.8% to 0.95%. Turning to this clone: Its antigen is not known.

Findings and caveats of the study: The study flagged around 150 TCR beta chains as cytomegalovirus-associated. The study found most TCR sequences rare, yet found some public TCRs in many donors. A later analysis linked a missense variant in DCLRE1C to the trimming of TCR beta V and J genes.

The V call is TRBV30, the J call TRBJ1-3; perhaps TRBD1 as D (5 bases). The clonotype was recovered from a woman aged 55 to 70 in good health and CMV-seronegative. The source material was PBMCs. The chain's CDR3 is CAWSVSSRARGNTIYF. In nucleotides, the CDR3 is TGTGCCTGGAGTGTTTCGTCCAGGGCCCGGGGGAACACCATATATTTT.